One and the same sample provided the 7 T cell receptor beta chains below, sequenced in a study of shared clonotypes between healthy human individuals. Only CD45RO-negative cells positively selected for CCR7 counted as naive CD8 cells, so terminally differentiated effector memory CD45RA+ cells were excluded. TCRdb's table, derived via immunoSEQ multiplex PCR, lists solely in-frame clones and lacks some. Of nearly 2 million clones listed, about 94% were seen once; the top ten hold more than 0.9%. Source material: naive CD8+ T cells sorted from blood. The receptors come from a man younger than 35 in good health.

This chain connects TRBV9 to TRBJ2-7; D is uncertain. The CDR3 runs 14 residues. Trimming left V 0 bases short and J 6 bases short, with 13 bases between. From germline, CDR1 is SGDLS and CDR2 YYNGEE. DNA for the CDR3: TGTGCCAGCAGCGTAGACACCGCCACCCCCGAGCAGTACTTC. Protein: CASSVDTATPEQYF.

The chain combines TRBV7-9 with TRBJ2-7, with D possibly being TRBD1 (5 bases). CDR1 is SEHNR and CDR2 is FQNEAQ in the germline V gene (reference sequence). V lost 4 bases, J lost 3 bases, and 16 bases lay in between. The CDR3 runs to 15 residues. CDR3 nucleotides: TGTGCCAGCAGCTCAGACAGCCTCGAATTCTACGAGCAGTACTTC. It yields the protein CASSSDSLEFYEQYF.

This chain links TRBV6-6 with TRBJ2-2; D is unclear. The CDR3 sequence is 14 residues long. The V end was cut by 5 bases, the J end by 3 bases, with 10 bases between. Germline lookup yields CDR1 MNHNY and CDR2 SVGAGI (reference sequence). The CDR3 bases are TGTGCCAGCAGTCAATATCGGGACACCGGGGAGCTGTTTTTT. Translating gives CASSQYRDTGELFF.

The V call is TRBV9, the J call TRBJ2-2; a weak D match, TRBD1 (6 bases). The V end was cut by 4 bases, the J end by 0 bases, with 13 bases between. Germline CDR1 reads SGDLS; CDR2 reads YYNGEE. This CDR3 is built from 16 residues. The CDR3 nucleotides are TGTGCCAGCAGCCCGTGGGACACCTCGAACACCGGGGAGCTGTTTTTT. Its protein is CASSPWDTSNTGELFF.

The chain recombines TRBV27 with TRBJ1-1; 7 positions agree with TRBD1. V was pared by 7 bases and J by 1 base, with 6 bases of the junction left unmatched. Germline values: CDR1 MNHEY, CDR2 SMNVEV (reference sequence). The CDR3 contains 14 residues. The CDR3 spells CASNPTGTNTEAFF. CDR3 DNA sequence: TGTGCCAGCAACCCGACAGGGACGAACACTGAAGCTTTCTTT.

The rearrangement joins TRBV2 to TRBJ2-2; D gene uncertain. Germline values: CDR1 SNHLY, CDR2 FYNNEI. Trimming removed 3 bases from V and 0 bases from J, with 5 bases in between. CDR3 length equals 14 residues. CDR3 DNA sequence: TGTGCCAGCAGTGAGGCAGCGAACACCGGGGAGCTGTTTTTT. It specifies CASSEAANTGELFF.

The V call is TRBV19, the J call TRBJ2-7; D gene ambiguous. CDR3 length: 15 residues. Germline V gene data show CDR1 as LNHDA and CDR2 as SQIVND (reference sequence). The ends were cut back, 2 bases at V and 3 bases at J, with 14 bases in the middle. CDR3 sequence: CASSIRAERIYEQYF. Written as DNA, the CDR3 is TGTGCCAGTAGTATAAGGGCAGAACGAATCTACGAGCAGTACTTC.